One and the same sample provided the 9 T cell receptor beta chains below, sequenced in a study of shared clonotypes between healthy human individuals. Sequencing used immunoSEQ multiplex PCR; TCRdb keeps in-frame clones, though not all of them. The sample yields some 120,000 clones, more than 65% seen once. The sequencing sample was made of memory CD8+ T cells sorted from blood. Subset given: CD45RO+ cells pooled with CCR7-negative TemRA cells. These receptors were collected from a woman in her 30s in good health.

J is TRBJ2-3 and V is TRBV7-2; the D is unclear. V shed 5 bases and J shed 0 bases, with 9 bases lying between them. Germline loops: CDR1 SGHTA, CDR2 FQGNSA. The CDR3 length is 14 residues. CDR3 DNA: TGTGCCAGCAGCCCGACGACTAGCACAGATACGCAGTATTTT. This encodes CASSPTTSTDTQYF.

This clone was counted ten times or more. A junction boundary mismatches the germline segment, possibly from a read error. The J gene is TRBJ1-2, the V gene TRBV10-3; TRBD1 matches 9 bases. CDR3 length: 15 residues. Germline V CDR1 and CDR2: ENHRY, SYGVKD. The chain's CDR3 is CAISESGTGTLDVAF. The CDR3 DNA reads as TGTGCCATCAGTGAGTCCGGGACAGGGACGTTAGACGTCGCCTTC.

The chain combines TRBV2 with TRBJ2-7; 7 bases are shared with TRBD1. Germline V gene data show CDR1 as SNHLY and CDR2 as FYNNEI. This CDR3 region has 14 residues. Trimming took 5 bases from V and 3 from J; bases not matched to a gene: 7. In DNA, the CDR3 is TGTGCCAGCAGTTGGTCAGGGGGTTTCTACGAGCAGTACTTC. Translating it yields CASSWSGGFYEQYF.

The rearrangement links TRBV6-4 to TRBJ2-3; 7 bases align to TRBD1. There are 16 residues in the CDR3. CDR1 MRHNA and CDR2 SNTAGT come from the germline V gene. V shed 0 bases and J 1 base; nucleotides not matched to a gene: 4. The CDR3 loop reads CASSDSGGTGTDTQYF. The CDR3 nucleotides are TGTGCCAGCAGTGACTCGGGTGGGACAGGCACAGATACGCAGTATTTT.

The chain combines TRBV4-1 with TRBJ2-7, with 9 positions matching TRBD1. CDR1 MGHRA and CDR2 YSYEKL come from the germline V gene. This CDR3 comprises 16 residues. Trimming at V came to 5 bases and at J to 3 bases, leaving 11 bases not matched to a gene. The CDR3 spells CASSTQPGTGHYEQYF. CDR3 DNA sequence: TGCGCCAGCAGCACCCAACCCGGGACAGGGCACTACGAGCAGTACTTC.

This clone was recorded many times. J is TRBJ1-6 and V is TRBV4-2; the D is unclear. The V gene's germline CDR1 is LGHNA and CDR2 YNFKEQ. CDR3 size: 12 residues. V was clipped by 1 base and J by 13 bases, with 8 bases between them. The CDR3 sequence: CASSQVGGPLHF. As DNA, the CDR3 is TGTGCCAGCAGCCAAGTAGGCGGCCCCCTCCACTTT.

The chain joins TRBV2 to TRBJ2-5, with D tentatively TRBD1 (5 bases). TRBJ2-7 explains the end of the DNA better; the J call may be wrong. The V gene's germline CDR1 is SNHLY and CDR2 FYNNEI. The CDR3 totals 13 residues. Here the CDR3 DNA reads TGTGCCAGCAGTCTCGACAGCTCCTACGAGCAGTACTTC. It encodes CASSLDSSYEQYF.

The rearrangement uses TRBV7-6 and TRBJ2-1; the match to TRBD2 covers 8 bases. J was trimmed by 5 bases and V by 5 bases; bases with no gene match: 8. Germline assignment: CDR1 SGHVS and CDR2 FNYEAQ. The CDR3 extends over 15 amino acids. The CDR3 region is CASSKLAVPNNEQFF. In DNA, the CDR3 is TGTGCCAGCAGCAAACTAGCGGTTCCCAACAATGAGCAGTTCTTC.

V and J are TRBV18 and TRBJ2-1, with 10 positions matching TRBD2. With V trimmed by 3 bases and J by 10 bases, 9 bases remained unmatched. CDR3 length: 15 residues. CDR1 and CDR2 from the germline V gene are KGHSH and LQKENI. CDR3 sequence: CASSPLSLAGVEQFF. The CDR3 bases are TGTGCCAGCTCACCGTTAAGCCTAGCGGGAGTAGAGCAGTTCTTC. Looking up the rest from reference TRBV18 and TRBJ2-1 gives the full variable domain: NAGVMQNPRHLVRRRGQEARLRCSPMKGHSHVYWYRQLPEEGLKFMVYLQKENIIDESGMPKERFSAEFPKEGPSILRIQQVVRGDSAAYFCASSPLSLAGVEQFFGPGTRLTVL.